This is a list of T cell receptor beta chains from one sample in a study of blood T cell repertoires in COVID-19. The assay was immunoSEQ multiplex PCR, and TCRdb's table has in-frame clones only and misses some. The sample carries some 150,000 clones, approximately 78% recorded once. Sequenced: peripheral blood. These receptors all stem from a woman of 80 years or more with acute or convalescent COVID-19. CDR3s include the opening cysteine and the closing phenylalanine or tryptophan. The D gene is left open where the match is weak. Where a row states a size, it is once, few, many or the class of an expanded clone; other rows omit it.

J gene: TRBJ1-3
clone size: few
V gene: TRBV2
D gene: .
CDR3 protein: CASSAGFTPGNTIYF
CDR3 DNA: TGTGCCAGCAGCGCGGGCTTTACCCCTGGAAACACCATATATTTT

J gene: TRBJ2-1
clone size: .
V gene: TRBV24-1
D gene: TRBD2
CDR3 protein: CATSLAGDLNEQFF
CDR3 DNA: TGTGCCACCAGTCTAGCGGGAGACCTCAATGAGCAGTTCTTC

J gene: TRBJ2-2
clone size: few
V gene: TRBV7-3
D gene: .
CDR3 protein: CASSPRAGRNTGELFF
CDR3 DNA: TGTGCCAGCAGCCCCCGAGCAGGGCGGAACACCGGGGAGCTGTTTTTT

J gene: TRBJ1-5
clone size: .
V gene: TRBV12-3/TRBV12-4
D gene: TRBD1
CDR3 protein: CASSPQGGPQHF
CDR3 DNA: TGTGCCAGCAGTCCCCAGGGGGGGCCCCAGCATTTT

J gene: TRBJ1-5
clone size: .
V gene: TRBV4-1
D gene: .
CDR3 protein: CASAPGRRNQPQHF
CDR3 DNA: TGCGCCAGCGCCCCAGGCAGGCGCAATCAGCCCCAGCATTTT

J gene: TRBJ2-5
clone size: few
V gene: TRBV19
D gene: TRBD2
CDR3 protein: CASLLTSGLRETQYF
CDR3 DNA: TGTGCCAGTTTATTGACTAGCGGACTGAGGGAGACCCAGTACTTC

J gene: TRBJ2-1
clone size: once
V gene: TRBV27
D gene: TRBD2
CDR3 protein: CASSLFFLAAYNEQFF
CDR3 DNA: TGTGCCAGCAGTTTATTTTTCCTAGCGGCATACAATGAGCAGTTCTTC

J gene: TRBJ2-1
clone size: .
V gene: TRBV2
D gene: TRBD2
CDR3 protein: CASRAVSGRTGEQFF
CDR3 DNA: TGTGCCAGCAGGGCCGTGAGCGGGAGGACCGGTGAGCAGTTCTTC

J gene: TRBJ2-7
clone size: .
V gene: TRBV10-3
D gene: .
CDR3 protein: CAISDARAEQYF
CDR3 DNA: TGTGCCATCAGTGATGCCAGGGCCGAGCAGTACTTC

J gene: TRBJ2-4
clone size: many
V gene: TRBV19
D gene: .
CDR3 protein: CASSVTGSNIQYF
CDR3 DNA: TGTGCCAGTAGTGTAACAGGGAGTAACATTCAGTACTTC

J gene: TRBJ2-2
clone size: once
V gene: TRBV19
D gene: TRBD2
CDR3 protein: CASSTAGGQHTGELFF
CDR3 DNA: TGTGCCAGTAGTACAGCGGGAGGGCAGCACACCGGGGAGCTGTTTTTT

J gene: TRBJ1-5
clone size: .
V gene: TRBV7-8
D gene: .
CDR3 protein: CASSSYPIEPQHF
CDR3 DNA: TGTGCCAGCAGCTCATACCCTATTGAGCCCCAGCATTTT

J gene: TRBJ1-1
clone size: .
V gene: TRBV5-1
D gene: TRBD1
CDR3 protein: CASWAGGGTEAFF
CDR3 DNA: TGCGCCAGCTGGGCAGGGGGAGGCACTGAAGCTTTCTTT

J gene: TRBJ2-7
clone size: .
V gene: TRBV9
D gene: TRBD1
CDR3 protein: CASSLGTGSSYEQYF
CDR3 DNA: TGTGCCAGCAGCCTAGGGACAGGGTCCTCCTACGAGCAGTACTTC

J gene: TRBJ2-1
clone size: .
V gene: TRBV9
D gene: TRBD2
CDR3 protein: CASSRGLAGGGEQFF
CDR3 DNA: TGTGCCAGCAGCCGAGGACTAGCGGGAGGAGGTGAGCAGTTCTTC

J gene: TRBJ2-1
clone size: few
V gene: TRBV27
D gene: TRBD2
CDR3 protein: CASGTSGCNEQFF
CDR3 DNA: TGTGCCAGCGGGACTAGCGGGTGCAATGAGCAGTTCTTC